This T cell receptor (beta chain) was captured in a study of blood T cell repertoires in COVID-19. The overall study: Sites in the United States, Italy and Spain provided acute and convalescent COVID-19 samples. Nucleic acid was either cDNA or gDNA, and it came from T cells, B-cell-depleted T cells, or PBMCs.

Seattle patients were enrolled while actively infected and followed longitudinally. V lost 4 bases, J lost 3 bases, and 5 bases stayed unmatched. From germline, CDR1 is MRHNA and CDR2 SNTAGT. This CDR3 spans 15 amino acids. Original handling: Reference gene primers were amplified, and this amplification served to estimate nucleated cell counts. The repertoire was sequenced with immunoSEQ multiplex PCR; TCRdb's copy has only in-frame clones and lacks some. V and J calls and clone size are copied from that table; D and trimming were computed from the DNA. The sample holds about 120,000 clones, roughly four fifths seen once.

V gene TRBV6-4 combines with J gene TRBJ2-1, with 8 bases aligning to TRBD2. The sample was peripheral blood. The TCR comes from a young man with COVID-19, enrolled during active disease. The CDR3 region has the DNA TGTGCCAGCAGTGTAGCAAGCGGGAGCTACAATGAGCAGTTCTTC. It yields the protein CASSVASGSYNEQFF.